The sequence of this T cell receptor (beta chain) was determined in a study of blood T cell repertoires in COVID-19. As for the study in general: The United States, Italy and Spain provided the acute and convalescent COVID-19 samples. In each case, the material was cDNA or gDNA derived from T cells, B-cell-depleted T cells, or PBMCs.

With V trimmed by 8 bases and J by 4 bases, 5 bases remained unmatched. CDR1 MDHEN and CDR2 SYDVKM come from the germline V gene. CDR3 length: 13 residues. In the original processing: Scientists estimated how many nucleated cells there were by amplifying reference gene primers. The method was immunoSEQ multiplex PCR; TCRdb's version includes in-frame clones alone and lacks a portion of them. V, J and clone size were drawn from that table, and D and trimming were deduced from the DNA. Counted here are about 110,000 clones, approximately 83% occurring once; the ten biggest clones make up roughly 4.1%. The sample consisted of peripheral blood. The chain joins TRBV28 to TRBJ1-2; 9 bases match TRBD1. The TCR sequence derives from a woman in her sixties or seventies with acute or convalescent COVID-19. CDR3 sequence: CASSRDRVYGYTF. Written as DNA, the CDR3 is TGTGCCAGCTCCCGGGACAGGGTCTATGGCTACACCTTC.